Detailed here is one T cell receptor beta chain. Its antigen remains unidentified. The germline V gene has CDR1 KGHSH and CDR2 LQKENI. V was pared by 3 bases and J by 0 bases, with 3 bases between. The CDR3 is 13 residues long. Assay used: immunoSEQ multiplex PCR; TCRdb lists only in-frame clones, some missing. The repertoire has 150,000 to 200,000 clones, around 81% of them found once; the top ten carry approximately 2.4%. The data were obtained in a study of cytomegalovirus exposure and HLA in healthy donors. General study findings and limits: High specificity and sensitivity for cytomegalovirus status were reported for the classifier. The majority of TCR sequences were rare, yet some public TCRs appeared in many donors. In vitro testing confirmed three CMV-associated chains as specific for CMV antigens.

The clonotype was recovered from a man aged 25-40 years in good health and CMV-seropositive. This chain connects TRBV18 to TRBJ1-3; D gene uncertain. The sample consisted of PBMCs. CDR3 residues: CASSPASGNTIYF. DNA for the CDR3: TGTGCCAGCTCACCGGCCTCTGGAAACACCATATATTTT.